This T cell receptor beta chain appears in the sequencing data of a study of glioma-infiltrating T cells after dendritic cell vaccination. Study-level information: Samples are from glioblastoma patients in Phase I and II dendritic cell vaccine trials.

Amplification used 60 V beta primers and 13 J beta primers. Using immunoSEQ multiplex PCR, the repertoire was profiled, and TCRdb retains in-frame clones only, with some absent. The sample includes tens of thousands of clones, around 85% of them seen just once. Findings and limits, study-wide: Higher TCR clonality did not directly relate to longer survival.

There are 14 residues in the CDR3. Germline CDR1 is SGHNT and CDR2 is YYREEE (reference sequence). Trimming left V 1 base short and J 7 bases short, with 12 bases between. Described time point: after dendritic cell vaccination, including at tumor progression/relapse. Regarding this clone: Its cognate antigen is unknown.

The clonotype was recovered from a human donor with glioblastoma. The chain couples TRBV5-4 to TRBJ2-1; no definite D call. The specimen comprised blood, sampled after dendritic cell vaccination. The CDR3 DNA reads as TGTGCCAGCAGCTTGATATTGACTGAGAATGAGCAGTTCTTC. Protein sequence: CASSLILTENEQFF.